The 25 T cell receptor beta chains reported below all come from one sample, sequenced in a study of identical twins. One entry per CDR3 protein results from TCRdb running MiXCR on the 5' RACE reads. The sample lists 410,000 or so distinct CDR3 sequences, 18% seen once, with roughly 12% in the top ten. The material sequenced was naive T cells sorted from blood. The receptors originated from a man between 45 and 60 years old in good health.

To note about this clonotype: It is unclear where the CDR3 begins or ends on the DNA, so no DNA is shown, and the CDR3 is as TCRdb lists it. V usage is TRBV23-1 and J usage is TRBJ2-2; TRBD1 reflects the table's D call only, with no check against the DNA. TRBV23-1 is given ORF status, its function remaining uncertain. Including both end residues, the CDR3 is 16 amino acids long. This chain's CDR3 is CASSLLRDRGTGSCFF.

This clonotype came up a few times. The chain couples TRBV12-3 or TRBV12-4 to TRBJ2-3, with TRBD1 matching over 7 bases. The length of the CDR3 is 17 residues. Trimming at V came to 5 bases and at J to 3 bases, leaving 14 bases not matched to a gene. The chain's CDR3 is CASSVGATGARTDTQYF. DNA of the CDR3: TGTGCCAGCAGTGTGGGCGCTACAGGGGCCAGAACAGATACGCAGTATTTT.

The rearrangement uses TRBV29-1 and TRBJ2-2; possible D gene TRBD2, 5 bases. In germline, CDR1 is SQVTM, CDR2 ANQGSEA. This CDR3 comprises 14 residues. V lost 1 base and J lost 6, with 12 bases in between. The CDR3 sequence is CSVEGLEAAGELFF. The CDR3 DNA reads TGCAGCGTTGAAGGGCTAGAAGCGGCCGGGGAGCTGTTTTTT.

This clonotype was seen ten or more times. The J gene is TRBJ2-7, the V gene TRBV29-1, with TRBD2 identical over 13 bases. V lost 7 bases, J lost 7 bases, and 10 bases stayed unmatched. The CDR3 extends over 14 amino acids. Looked up from germline, CDR1 is SQVTM and CDR2 is ANQGSEA. The CDR3 sequence: CSAGTSGTLREQYF. DNA for the CDR3: TGCAGCGCTGGGACTAGCGGGACGTTGAGGGAGCAGTACTTC.

The chain links TRBV6-1 to TRBJ2-7; 8 positions match TRBD2. The V and J ends lost 6 bases and 2 bases, in that order; junction bases with no gene match: 6. The CDR3 sequence is 14 residues long. Germline CDR1 reads MNHNS; CDR2 reads SASEGT. The CDR3, as DNA: TGTGCCAGCAGCAAACTAGCGGACACCTACGAGCAGTACTTC. Its translation: CASSKLADTYEQYF.

This clonotype has a count of ten or more. V and J are TRBV12-3 or TRBV12-4 and TRBJ2-7, with TRBD1 matching 7 bases. V shed 6 bases, J shed 4 bases, and the junction held 9 bases outside the gene matches. The CDR3 runs to 14 residues. CDR3 DNA: TGTGCCAGCAGCCCCAGGGACAGAGGTTACGAGCAGTACTTC. Translating gives CASSPRDRGYEQYF.

In this sample, this clonotype turned up many times. The chain has TRBV14 and TRBJ2-1; 7 bases are shared with TRBD1. After removal of 0 bases from V and 12 bases from J, the junction contained 14 bases not matched to a gene. Germline loops: CDR1 SGHDN, CDR2 FVKESK. The CDR3 is 16 residues long. CDR3 residues: CASSQERYRGHEWQFF. The CDR3 region has the DNA TGTGCCAGCAGCCAAGAGCGTTACAGGGGCCATGAATGGCAGTTCTTC.

This clonotype was found a few times. The genes are TRBV11-1 and TRBJ2-4, with D tentatively TRBD2 (6 bases). The length of the CDR3 is 13 residues. Germline V gene lookup returns CDR1 SGHAT and CDR2 FQDESV (reference sequence). Trimming pared 5 bases from V and 7 bases from J, leaving 12 bases between. The chain's CDR3 is CASSQAGGNIQYF. The CDR3 nucleotides read TGTGCCAGCAGCCAGGCAGGAGGGAACATTCAGTACTTC.

This clonotype was found a few times. The chain carries TRBV6-2 or TRBV6-3 and TRBJ2-7; 10 bases agree with TRBD2. Trimming took 6 bases from V and 6 from J; bases not matched to a gene: 8. The germline CDR1 and CDR2 sequences are MNHEY and SVGEGT. CDR3 length: 14 residues. As DNA, the CDR3 is TGTGCCAGCAGAAGGTCGGCTAGCGGGAGCGAGCAGTACTTC. The encoded protein is CASRRSASGSEQYF.

V is TRBV15 and J is TRBJ2-5, with 7 nucleotides matching TRBD1. CDR3 length: 13 residues. Trimming at V came to 8 bases and at J to 4 bases, leaving 7 bases not matched to a gene. Per germline, CDR1 LNHNV and CDR2 YYDKDF (reference sequence). This CDR3 reads CATSMQGVETQYF. The CDR3 DNA is TGTGCCACCTCGATGCAGGGGGTAGAGACCCAGTACTTC.

This clonotype was seen repeatedly, ten times or more. J is TRBJ2-4 and V is TRBV28; D is uncertain. Trimming took 8 bases from V and 5 from J, leaving 10 bases between them. The CDR3 is 12 amino acids. Germline CDR1 MDHEN, CDR2 SYDVKM. This chain's CDR3 is CASGDRQNIQYF. DNA for the CDR3: TGTGCCAGCGGAGATCGGCAAAACATTCAGTACTTC.

The chain employs TRBV6-2 or TRBV6-3 and TRBJ1-2; D is ambiguous. The CDR3 has 13 residues. CDR1 MNHEY and CDR2 SVGEGT come from the germline V gene. The V and J ends lost 2 bases and 2 bases respectively, with 6 bases between them. DNA of the CDR3: TGTGCCAGCAGTTACGACGGAAACTATGGCTACACCTTC. Its translation: CASSYDGNYGYTF.

This clonotype has just a few counts. The V call is TRBV4-3, the J call TRBJ2-7, with 8 bases identical to TRBD1. Per the germline V gene, CDR1 is LGHNA and CDR2 is YSLEER. Losses at the gene ends were 0 bases for V and 0 bases for J; bases not matched to a gene: 7. The CDR3 is made up of 17 amino acids. The CDR3 is CASSQDRQGALSYEQYF. As DNA, the CDR3 is TGCGCCAGCAGCCAAGATCGGCAGGGGGCTCTCTCCTACGAGCAGTACTTC.

This clonotype was counted only a few times. The rearrangement uses TRBV7-9 and TRBJ2-5; 10 positions agree with TRBD2. Germline CDR1 and CDR2: SEHNR and FQNEAQ (reference sequence). CDR3 length equals 16 residues. V was clipped by 1 base and J by 2 bases; unmatched bases: 4. The CDR3 protein is CASSLGASGGQETQYF. The DNA for the CDR3 is TGTGCCAGCAGCTTAGGTGCTAGCGGGGGACAAGAGACCCAGTACTTC. Based on the CDR3 plus reference TRBV7-9 and TRBJ2-5, the full variable domain is DTGVSQNPRHKITKRGQNVTFRCDPISEHNRLYWYRQTLGQGPEFLTYFQNEAQLEKSRLLSDRFSAERPKGSFSTLEIQRTEQGDSAMYLCASSLGASGGQETQYFGPGTRLLVL.

This clonotype was counted a few times. The genes are TRBV7-9 and TRBJ2-7, with a possible D match to TRBD2 (5 bases). The CDR3 consists of 15 residues. Trimming stripped 5 bases from V and 0 bases from J, with 14 bases between. In germline, CDR1 is SEHNR, CDR2 FQNEAQ (reference sequence). CDR3 in amino acids: CASSPEGSDSYEQYF. Written as DNA, the CDR3 is TGTGCCAGCAGCCCAGAGGGTAGCGACTCCTACGAGCAGTACTTC.

In this sample, this clonotype turned up once. The chain uses TRBV6-5 and TRBJ1-1; D perhaps matches TRBD1 (6 bases). Germline lookup yields CDR1 MNHEY and CDR2 SVGAGI. CDR3 length: 15 residues. Trimming cost V 5 bases and J 3 bases, with 16 bases left between them. In nucleotides, the CDR3 is TGTGCCAGCAGTACTAACAGGGAGGGGGACACTGAAGCTTTCTTT. Protein: CASSTNREGDTEAFF.

The chain links TRBV12-3 or TRBV12-4 to TRBJ2-2; 7 nucleotides line up with TRBD1. The J segment lost 1 base and the V segment lost 6 bases, leaving 5 bases of the junction unmatched. This CDR3 spans 15 amino acids. CDR3 in amino acids: CASRTGQLNTGELFF. For the CDR3, the DNA is TGTGCCAGCAGGACGGGACAGCTGAACACCGGGGAGCTGTTTTTT.

This clonotype was observed at least ten times. The genes are TRBV20-1 and TRBJ2-3; TRBD1 matches 8 bases. CDR3 length: 14 residues. V dropped 6 bases and J dropped 4; count of bases not matched to a gene: 9. Germline loops: CDR1 DFQATT, CDR2 SNEGSKA (reference sequence). The CDR3 here is CSASGQGAADTQYF. CDR3 sequence (DNA): TGCAGTGCCAGCGGACAGGGAGCAGCAGATACGCAGTATTTT.

This clonotype was detected a few times. CDR3 loop: CASSPLGQRNTGELFF. As DNA, the CDR3 is TGTGCCAGCAGCCCCCTGGGACAGAGGAACACCGGGGAGCTGTTTTTT. The rearrangement links TRBV5-5 to TRBJ2-2; 7 bases line up with TRBD1. The trim removed 4 bases at V and 1 base at J, leaving 7 bases unmatched. Germline loops: CDR1 SGHKS, CDR2 YYEKEE (reference sequence). CDR3 length equals 16 residues.

This clonotype was counted between two and nine times. The chain recombines TRBV2 with TRBJ2-1; 8 bases match TRBD2. Germline V gene data show CDR1 as SNHLY and CDR2 as FYNNEI. This CDR3 region has 17 residues. Trimming at V came to 0 bases and at J to 10 bases, leaving 14 bases not matched to a gene. CDR3 region: CASSEALRLASILEQFF. The CDR3 DNA is TGTGCCAGCAGTGAAGCGCTTCGACTAGCGTCGATATTGGAGCAGTTCTTC.

The chain links TRBV24-1 to TRBJ2-7; 7 nucleotides align to TRBD1. This CDR3 comprises 14 residues. Germline loops: CDR1 KGHDR, CDR2 SFDVKD. V lost 4 bases and J lost 5; bases outside the gene matches: 7. For the CDR3, the DNA is TGTGCCACCAGTGACCCGGGACAGTCAAACGAGCAGTACTTC. Amino acid sequence: CATSDPGQSNEQYF.

This chain uses TRBV6-5 with TRBJ2-5; perhaps TRBD1 as D (6 bases). V lost 7 bases and J 5 bases, leaving 20 bases between the germline ends. The CDR3 has 15 residues. From germline, CDR1 is MNHEY and CDR2 SVGAGI. This chain's CDR3 is CASKVTVQGRETQYF. As DNA, the CDR3 is TGTGCCAGCAAAGTTACCGTACAGGGTAGGGAGACCCAGTACTTC.

This clonotype appeared a few times. The genes are TRBV7-2 and TRBJ2-1, with D maybe TRBD1 (5 bases). The CDR3 sequence is 16 residues long. From germline, CDR1 is SGHTA and CDR2 FQGNSA. Trimming cost V 5 bases and J 14 bases, with 28 bases left between them. The DNA of the CDR3 is TGTGCCAGCAGCCGAATGCCAATTGATAGTCAGGGTCCCGAGTTCTTC. Translating it yields CASSRMPIDSQGPEFF.

There are many counts of this clonotype. The CDR3 reads CASSYFQNTGELFF. In DNA, the CDR3 is TGTGCCAGCAGTTACTTCCAGAACACCGGGGAGCTGTTTTTT. The rearrangement joins TRBV6-5 to TRBJ2-2; D not resolved. The V end lost 1 base, the J end lost 1 base, and 4 bases lay between the germline ends. The CDR3 consists of 14 residues. The germline CDR1 and CDR2 sequences are MNHEY and SVGAGI.

This clonotype was picked up many times. This sequence joins TRBV20-1 and TRBJ2-7, with 9 bases fitting TRBD2. Germline V CDR1 and CDR2: DFQATT, SNEGSKA (reference sequence). The CDR3 extends over 15 amino acids. V trimming: 1 base; J trimming: 2 bases; junction bases outside the gene matches: 6. CDR3: CSARGLAGLTYEQYF. The CDR3 coding sequence is TGCAGTGCTAGAGGCCTAGCGGGACTAACCTACGAGCAGTACTTC.